This T cell receptor (beta chain) was identified in a study of blood T cell repertoires in COVID-19. Study details: T cells, B-cell-depleted T cells, or PBMCs supplied cDNA or gDNA.

The CDR3 sequence is 14 residues long. Germline-derived CDR1 and CDR2 are MDHEN and SYDVKM. V lost 5 bases, J lost 5 bases, and 13 bases lay in between. Per the original methods: Amplified reference gene primers provided the basis for estimating nucleated cell counts. Here immunoSEQ multiplex PCR was the method, and the copy in TCRdb shows in-frame clones only, minus some. V, J and clone size derive from that table, while D and trimming were established from the DNA sequence. Of 55,000 to 75,000 clones in the sample, roughly 80% were seen once. This chain links TRBV28 with TRBJ1-5, with D possibly TRBD1 on 6 matching bases. The clonotype originates from a man at least 80 years old with COVID-19, enrolled during active disease. The sequenced sample consisted of peripheral blood. CDR3 region: CASSLRKGDQPQHF. As DNA, the CDR3 is TGTGCCAGCAGTCTTCGGAAGGGGGATCAGCCCCAGCATTTT. The variable domain in full, completed from reference TRBV28 and TRBJ1-5, reads DVKVTQSSRYLVKRTGEKVFLECVQDMDHENMFWYRQDPGLGLRLIYFSYDVKMKEKGDIPEGYSVSREKKERFSLILESASTNQTSMYLCASSLRKGDQPQHFGDGTRLSIL.